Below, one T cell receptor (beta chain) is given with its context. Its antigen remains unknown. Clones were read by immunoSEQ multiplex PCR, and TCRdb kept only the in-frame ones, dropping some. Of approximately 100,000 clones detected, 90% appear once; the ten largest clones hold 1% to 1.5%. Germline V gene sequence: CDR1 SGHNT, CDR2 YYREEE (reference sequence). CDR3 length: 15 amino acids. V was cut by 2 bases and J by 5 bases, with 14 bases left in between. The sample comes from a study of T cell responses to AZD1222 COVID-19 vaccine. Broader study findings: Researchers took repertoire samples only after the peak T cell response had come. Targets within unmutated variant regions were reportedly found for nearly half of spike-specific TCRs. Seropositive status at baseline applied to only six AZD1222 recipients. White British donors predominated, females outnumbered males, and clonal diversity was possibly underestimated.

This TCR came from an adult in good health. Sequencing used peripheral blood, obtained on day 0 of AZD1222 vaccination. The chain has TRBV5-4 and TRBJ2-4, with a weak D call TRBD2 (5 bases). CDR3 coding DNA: TGTGCCAGCAGCTTAGGCGGGCCCAACGAAAACATTCAGTACTTC. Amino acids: CASSLGGPNENIQYF.